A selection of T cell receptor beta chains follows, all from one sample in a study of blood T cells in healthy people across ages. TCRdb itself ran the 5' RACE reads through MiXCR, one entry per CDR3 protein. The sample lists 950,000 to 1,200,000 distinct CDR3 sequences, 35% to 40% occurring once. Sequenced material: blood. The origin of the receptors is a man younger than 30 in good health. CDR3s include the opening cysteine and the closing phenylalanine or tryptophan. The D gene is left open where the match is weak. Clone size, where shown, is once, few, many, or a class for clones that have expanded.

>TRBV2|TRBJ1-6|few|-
TGTGCCAGCAGTGCTGCCAGAAATTCACCCCTCCACTTT
CASSAARNSPLHF
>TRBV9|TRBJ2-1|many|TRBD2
TGTGCCAGCAGCGTAGCTGTCAGCGGGGGGTACAATGAGCAGTTCTTC
CASSVAVSGGYNEQFF
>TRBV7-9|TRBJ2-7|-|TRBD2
TGTGCCAGCAGCTTTGCTAGCGGGGGCTACGAGCAGTACTTC
CASSFASGGYEQYF
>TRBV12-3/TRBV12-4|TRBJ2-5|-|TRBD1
TGTGCCAGCAGTTTGGCAGGGGGAAAGCAAGAGACCCAGTACTTC
CASSLAGGKQETQYF
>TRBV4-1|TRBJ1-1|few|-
TGCGCCAGCAGCCCAGGCGGGGACGAAGCTTTCTTT
CASSPGGDEAFF
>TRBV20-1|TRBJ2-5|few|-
TGCAGTGCTAGTAAAGGGGCGTGGGAGACCCAGTACTTC
CSASKGAWETQYF
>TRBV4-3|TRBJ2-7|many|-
TGCGCCAGCAGCCAAAGGGGGTCCTACGAGCAGTACTTC
CASSQRGSYEQYF
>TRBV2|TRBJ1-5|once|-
TGTGCCAGCAGTGTTCTAGAACTATTTAGCAATCAGCCCCAGCATTTT
CASSVLELFSNQPQHF
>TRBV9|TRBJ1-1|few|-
TGTGCCAGCAGCGGGCCAAATTTCCAAGGGGCCACTGAAGCTTTCTTT
CASSGPNFQGATEAFF
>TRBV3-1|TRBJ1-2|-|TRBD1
TGTGCCAGCAGCGACGGACAGGTGGCCTATGGCTACACCTTC
CASSDGQVAYGYTF
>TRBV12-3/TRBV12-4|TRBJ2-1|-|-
TGTGCCAGCAGTTCCGACACTATTCGAGAGACCCAGTTCTTC
CASSSDTIRETQFF
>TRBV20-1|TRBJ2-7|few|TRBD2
TGCAGTGCTAGGGGATTAGCGGGGGACCTCTACGAGCAGTACTTC
CSARGLAGDLYEQYF
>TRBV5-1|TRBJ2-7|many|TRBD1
TGCGCCAGCAGCTTGGTGGGACAGGGATCCTCCTACGAGCAGTACTTC
CASSLVGQGSSYEQYF
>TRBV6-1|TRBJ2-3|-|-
TGCGCAACGGGGACCCCCACAGATACGCAGTATTTT
CATGTPTDTQYF
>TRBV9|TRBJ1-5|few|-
TGTGCCAGCAGCGTAGATTCAGGGATCCGTCAGCCCCAGCATTTT
CASSVDSGIRQPQHF
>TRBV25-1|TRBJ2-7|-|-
TGTGCCAGCGGGGTCCTATACGAGCAGTACTTC
CASGVLYEQYF
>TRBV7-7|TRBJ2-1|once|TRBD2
TGTGTTAGCAGCTTAGCCGGGACTAGCGGGATACACTGGTCCTACAATGAGCAGTTCTTC
CVSSLAGTSGIHWSYNEQFF
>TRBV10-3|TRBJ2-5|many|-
TGTGCCATCAGTGAAGGGACACTCAGCAATTGGTACCAAGAGACCCAGTACTTC
CAISEGTLSNWYQETQYF
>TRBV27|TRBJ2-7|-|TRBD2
TGTGCCAGCAGTCCCGGGAGGGGCAACTCCTACGAGCAGTACTTC
CASSPGRGNSYEQYF
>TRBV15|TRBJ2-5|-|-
TGTGCCACCAGCAGAGACAGGGGCCAAGAGACCCAGTACTTC
CATSRDRGQETQYF
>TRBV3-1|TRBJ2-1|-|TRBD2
TGTGCCAGCAGCCAAGACCCGGGGAGGGGTGAGCAGTTCTTC
CASSQDPGRGEQFF
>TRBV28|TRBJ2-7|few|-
TGTGCCAGCAGTTTGGAACAGTCAACCTACGAGCAGTACTTC
CASSLEQSTYEQYF
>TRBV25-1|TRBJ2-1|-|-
TGTGCCAGCAGTGAGAACGTTGATGAGCAGTTCTTC
CASSENVDEQFF
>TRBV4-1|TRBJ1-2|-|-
TGCGCCAGCAGCCAAATTGGGGTTAACTATGGCTACACCTTC
CASSQIGVNYGYTF
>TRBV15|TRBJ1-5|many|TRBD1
TGTGCCACCAGCACCACCGGGACAGATATTTTCAATCAGCCCCAGCATTTT
CATSTTGTDIFNQPQHF
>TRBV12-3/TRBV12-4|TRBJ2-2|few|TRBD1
TGTGCCAGCCAGGGGGTAGGAATCACCGGGGAGCTGTTTTTT
CASQGVGITGELFF
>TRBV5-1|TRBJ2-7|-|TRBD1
TGCGCCAGCAGCTTTAACGTGAGGGACAGAGCCTTCTACGAGCAGTACTTC
CASSFNVRDRAFYEQYF
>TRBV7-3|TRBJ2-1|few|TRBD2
TGTGCCAGCAGCTCACTAGCGGGGGGCGGCTACAATGAGCAGTTCTTC
CASSSLAGGGYNEQFF
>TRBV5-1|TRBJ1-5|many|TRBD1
TGTGCCAGCAGTACCGGACAGGGCAATCAGCCCCAGCATTTT
CASSTGQGNQPQHF
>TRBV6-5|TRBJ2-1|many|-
TGCGCCAGCAGCCGCTACAATGAGCAGTTCTTC
CASSRYNEQFF
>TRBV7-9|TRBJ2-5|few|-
TGTGCCAGCAGCTTTTTATTTGAGACCCAGTACTTC
CASSFLFETQYF
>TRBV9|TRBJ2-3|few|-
TGTGCCAGCAGCGGGGGTGTTACGCAGTATTTT
CASSGGVTQYF
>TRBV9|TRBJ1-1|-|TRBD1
TGTGCCAGCAGCAGCCGACAGGGTGTCTCTGAAGTTTTCTTT
CASSSRQGVSEVFF
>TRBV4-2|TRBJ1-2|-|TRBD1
TGTGCCAGCAGCCAAGATTCGGAGGACAGGGGATATCTCTATGGCTACACCTTC
CASSQDSEDRGYLYGYTF
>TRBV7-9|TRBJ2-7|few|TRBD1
TGTGCCAGCAGCGTGGGACAGTTCAACGAGCAGTACTTC
CASSVGQFNEQYF
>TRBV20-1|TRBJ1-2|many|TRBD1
TGCAGTGCTCAGGACAGGGAACTCTATGGCTACACCTTC
CSAQDRELYGYTF
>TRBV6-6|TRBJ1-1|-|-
TGTGCCAGCAGTTACGGAGGGGGGGTCACTGAAGCTTTCTTT
CASSYGGGVTEAFF
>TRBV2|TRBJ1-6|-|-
TGTGCCAGCAGCTCAAGGGGGGTCGTGAATCTCCTCCACTTT
CASSSRGVVNLLHF